A selection of T cell receptor beta chains follows, all from one sample in a study of blood T cell repertoires in COVID-19. Using immunoSEQ multiplex PCR, the repertoire was profiled, and TCRdb retains in-frame clones only, with some absent. The table shows approximately 140,000 clones, with roughly 80% occurring only once. Material for sequencing was peripheral blood. These TCRs come from a woman in her thirties or forties with active or convalescent COVID-19. CDR3s include the opening cysteine and the closing phenylalanine or tryptophan. The order of the fields is CDR3 protein, CDR3 DNA, clone size, V gene, J gene, D gene, CDR3 length. The D gene is left open where the match is weak. Clone size is given for some rows only: seen once, a few or many times, or a class if the clone is expanded.

CDR3: CASSQITGKEQYF
DNA: TGTGCCAGCAGCCAAATAACAGGGAAGGAGCAGTACTTC
size: once
V: TRBV11-2
J: TRBJ2-7
D: .
length: 13

CDR3: CASSQGQYTEAFF
DNA: TGTGCCAGCAGTCAGGGACAGTACACTGAAGCTTTCTTT
size: .
V: TRBV27
J: TRBJ1-1
D: TRBD1
length: 13

CDR3: CATSRLPEPQHF
DNA: TGTGCCACCAGCAGACTACCGGAGCCCCAGCATTTT
size: .
V: TRBV15
J: TRBJ1-5
D: .
length: 12

CDR3: CASSQDGLLNTEAFF
DNA: TGTGCCAGCAGCCAAGATGGACTGTTAAACACTGAAGCTTTCTTT
size: .
V: TRBV4-2
J: TRBJ1-1
D: .
length: 15

CDR3: CAWITPDSFEAFF
DNA: TGTGCCTGGATCACCCCCGACAGCTTTGAAGCTTTCTTT
size: .
V: TRBV30
J: TRBJ1-1
D: .
length: 13

CDR3: CASSPIPRDRTYEQYF
DNA: TGTGCCAGCAGCCCGATACCCCGGGACAGGACCTACGAGCAGTACTTC
size: .
V: TRBV14
J: TRBJ2-7
D: TRBD1
length: 16

CDR3: CASSLTGGHTGELFF
DNA: TGTGCCAGCAGCTTGACGGGAGGACACACCGGGGAGCTGTTTTTT
size: .
V: TRBV7-7
J: TRBJ2-2
D: TRBD2
length: 15

CDR3: CATRSTGYTEAFF
DNA: TGTGCCACCAGGTCCACAGGGTACACTGAAGCTTTCTTT
size: .
V: TRBV24-1
J: TRBJ1-1
D: .
length: 13

CDR3: CASSPGRDTEAFF
DNA: TGTGCCAGCAGCCCTGGGCGGGACACTGAAGCTTTCTTT
size: .
V: TRBV7-8
J: TRBJ1-1
D: .
length: 13

CDR3: CAVKSDGTGSIYEQYF
DNA: TGTGCCGTCAAATCAGACGGGACAGGATCAATCTACGAGCAGTACTTC
size: few
V: TRBV6-6
J: TRBJ2-7
D: TRBD1
length: 16

CDR3: CASSHDVAGKYYGYTF
DNA: TGTGCCAGCAGCCACGACGTTGCGGGGAAATACTATGGCTACACCTTC
size: .
V: TRBV3-1/TRBV3-2
J: TRBJ1-2
D: .
length: 16

CDR3: CASSYSGGNAEAFF
DNA: TGTGCCAGCAGTTACTCGGGGGGGAACGCTGAAGCTTTCTTT
size: .
V: TRBV6-5
J: TRBJ1-1
D: .
length: 14

CDR3: CASSPLPFTGNTEAFF
DNA: TGTGCCAGCAGCCCACTCCCATTCACAGGGAACACTGAAGCTTTCTTT
size: .
V: TRBV2
J: TRBJ1-1
D: .
length: 16

CDR3: CASSKGTGPYEQYF
DNA: TGTGCCAGCAGTAAGGGGACAGGGCCATACGAGCAGTACTTC
size: .
V: TRBV6-2/TRBV6-3
J: TRBJ2-7
D: TRBD1
length: 14

CDR3: CASSTTLLNGQLYGYTF
DNA: TGTGCCAGCAGCACCACCCTGCTAAACGGACAGCTCTATGGCTACACCTTC
size: .
V: TRBV9
J: TRBJ1-2
D: .
length: 17

CDR3: CASSLSPQGIVTNEKLFF
DNA: TGTGCCAGCAGTTTATCCCCCCAGGGTATCGTAACTAATGAAAAACTGTTTTTT
size: .
V: TRBV27
J: TRBJ1-4
D: .
length: 18

CDR3: CASSPGQGGVGQYF
DNA: TGTGCCAGCAGCCCTGGACAGGGGGGAGTCGGGCAGTACTTC
size: .
V: TRBV5-6
J: TRBJ2-7
D: TRBD1
length: 14

CDR3: CASTDSVQETQYF
DNA: TGTGCCAGCACAGACAGTGTACAAGAGACCCAGTACTTC
size: .
V: TRBV2
J: TRBJ2-5
D: .
length: 13

CDR3: CASSLVGQTSSYNSPLHF
DNA: TGTGCCAGCAGTTTGGTGGGACAGACAAGCTCCTATAATTCACCCCTCCACTTT
size: .
V: TRBV27
J: TRBJ1-6
D: TRBD1
length: 18

CDR3: CASSESGEIGIQYF
DNA: TGTGCCAGCAGTGAATCGGGGGAAATCGGCATTCAGTACTTC
size: few
V: TRBV2
J: TRBJ2-4
D: .
length: 14

CDR3: CASSEVAGQGTGELFF
DNA: TGTGCCAGCAGTGAAGTAGCGGGGCAGGGGACCGGGGAGCTGTTTTTT
size: .
V: TRBV25-1
J: TRBJ2-2
D: TRBD2
length: 16

CDR3: CASSLGGTVSEAFF
DNA: TGCGCCAGCAGCTTGGGAGGAACGGTCTCTGAAGCTTTCTTT
size: .
V: TRBV5-1
J: TRBJ1-1
D: .
length: 14

CDR3: CASSPGGGDYGYTF
DNA: TGCGCCAGCAGTCCCGGCGGGGGGGACTATGGCTACACCTTC
size: .
V: TRBV5-1
J: TRBJ1-2
D: .
length: 14

CDR3: CASSSRQALRQPQHF
DNA: TGCGCCAGCAGCAGCAGACAGGCTCTAAGGCAGCCCCAGCATTTT
size: once
V: TRBV4-1
J: TRBJ1-5
D: .
length: 15

CDR3: CASTVSQANNSPLHF
DNA: TGTGCCAGCACCGTATCACAGGCGAATAATTCACCCCTCCACTTT
size: .
V: TRBV28
J: TRBJ1-6
D: .
length: 15

CDR3: CASSLPGPWAQYF
DNA: TGTGCCAGCAGCTTACCAGGGCCCTGGGCCCAGTACTTC
size: once
V: TRBV11-2
J: TRBJ2-5
D: .
length: 13

CDR3: CASSASNNQPQHF
DNA: TGTGCCAGCAGTGCGAGCAACAATCAGCCCCAGCATTTT
size: .
V: TRBV2
J: TRBJ1-5
D: .
length: 13

CDR3: CSAATGKNTEAFF
DNA: TGCAGCGCTGCCACAGGGAAGAACACTGAAGCTTTCTTT
size: few
V: TRBV29-1
J: TRBJ1-1
D: .
length: 13

CDR3: CASLSGGAATGELFF
DNA: TGTGCCAGCCTTAGCGGGGGGGCCGCCACCGGGGAGCTGTTTTTT
size: .
V: TRBV6-6
J: TRBJ2-2
D: TRBD2
length: 15

CDR3: CASSQYNEQFF
DNA: TGTGCCAGCTCCCAGTACAATGAGCAGTTCTTC
size: .
V: TRBV9
J: TRBJ2-1
D: .
length: 11

CDR3: CASSPQEYYGYTF
DNA: TGTGCCAGCAGTCCTCAGGAATATTATGGCTACACCTTC
size: .
V: TRBV11-1
J: TRBJ1-2
D: .
length: 13

CDR3: CASTLRGYTEAFF
DNA: TGTGCCAGTACCCTCAGGGGGTACACTGAAGCTTTCTTT
size: once
V: TRBV19
J: TRBJ1-1
D: TRBD1
length: 13

CDR3: CASSQEGAGGRETQYF
DNA: TGCGCCAGCAGCCAAGAAGGAGCGGGAGGGCGGGAGACCCAGTACTTC
size: .
V: TRBV4-3
J: TRBJ2-5
D: TRBD2
length: 16

CDR3: CASSLDAGIMNTEAFF
DNA: TGTGCCAGCAGCTTAGATGCAGGAATTATGAACACTGAAGCTTTCTTT
size: .
V: TRBV11-2
J: TRBJ1-1
D: .
length: 16

CDR3: CASSTSGTSGRGEQYF
DNA: TGTGCCAGCAGTACATCCGGGACTAGCGGGAGAGGAGAGCAGTACTTC
size: .
V: TRBV3-1/TRBV3-2
J: TRBJ2-7
D: TRBD2
length: 16

CDR3: CASSNPWPYEQYF
DNA: TGTGCCAGCAGTAATCCATGGCCCTACGAGCAGTACTTC
size: .
V: TRBV6-5
J: TRBJ2-7
D: .
length: 13

CDR3: CASTGPGNEQFF
DNA: TGTGCCAGCACCGGGCCGGGGAATGAGCAGTTCTTC
size: once
V: TRBV6-5
J: TRBJ2-1
D: .
length: 12

CDR3: CASSSTASGSFHEQYF
DNA: TGTGCCAGCAGTTCTACGGCTAGCGGGAGTTTCCACGAGCAGTACTTC
size: .
V: TRBV6-5
J: TRBJ2-7
D: TRBD2
length: 16

CDR3: CASSYPDREGQPQHF
DNA: TGTGCCAGCAGTTACCCGGACAGGGAAGGGCAGCCCCAGCATTTT
size: .
V: TRBV6-6
J: TRBJ1-5
D: TRBD1
length: 15

CDR3: CAWRWAGAVTEAFF
DNA: TGTGCCTGGAGGTGGGCGGGGGCTGTCACTGAAGCTTTCTTT
size: .
V: TRBV30
J: TRBJ1-1
D: .
length: 14

CDR3: CASSDGTGDQPQHF
DNA: TGTGCCAGCAGTGACGGGACAGGGGATCAGCCCCAGCATTTT
size: .
V: TRBV9
J: TRBJ1-5
D: TRBD1
length: 14

CDR3: CASSVRAGELFF
DNA: TGTGCCAGCAGTGTCCGGGCCGGGGAGCTGTTTTTT
size: .
V: TRBV25-1
J: TRBJ2-2
D: .
length: 12

CDR3: CASSSRGPRGNTQYF
DNA: TGTGCCAGCAGCTCCCGAGGGCCCAGGGGGAATACGCAGTATTTT
size: .
V: TRBV7-9
J: TRBJ2-3
D: TRBD1
length: 15

CDR3: CASSRGRENTEAFF
DNA: TGTGCCAGTAGTCGAGGACGGGAGAACACTGAAGCTTTCTTT
size: .
V: TRBV19
J: TRBJ1-1
D: .
length: 14

CDR3: CASSFPSGGQADTQYF
DNA: TGTGCCAGCAGCTTCCCTAGCGGGGGCCAGGCGGATACGCAGTATTTT
size: .
V: TRBV5-4
J: TRBJ2-3
D: TRBD2
length: 16

CDR3: CASSWDISGNTIYF
DNA: TGTGCCAGCAGTTGGGACATCTCTGGAAACACCATATATTTT
size: .
V: TRBV28
J: TRBJ1-3
D: .
length: 14

CDR3: CASSELGTFTEAFF
DNA: TGTGCCAGCAGTGAATTGGGCACCTTCACTGAAGCTTTCTTT
size: .
V: TRBV6-1
J: TRBJ1-1
D: .
length: 14

CDR3: CASTAGQGASGYTF
DNA: TGCGCCAGCACCGCGGGACAGGGGGCGTCTGGCTACACCTTC
size: .
V: TRBV5-1
J: TRBJ1-2
D: TRBD1
length: 14